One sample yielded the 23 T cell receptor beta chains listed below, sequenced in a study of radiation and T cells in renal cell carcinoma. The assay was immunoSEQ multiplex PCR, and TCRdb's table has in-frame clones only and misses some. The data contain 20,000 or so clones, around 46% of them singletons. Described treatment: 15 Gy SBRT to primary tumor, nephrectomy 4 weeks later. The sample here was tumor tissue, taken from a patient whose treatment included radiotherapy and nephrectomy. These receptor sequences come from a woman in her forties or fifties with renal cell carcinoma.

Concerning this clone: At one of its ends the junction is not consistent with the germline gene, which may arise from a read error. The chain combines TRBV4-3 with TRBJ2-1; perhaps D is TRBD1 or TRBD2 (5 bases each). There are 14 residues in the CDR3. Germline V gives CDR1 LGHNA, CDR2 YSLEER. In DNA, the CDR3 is TGCGCCAGCAGCTCCGCCCCCGGGGACCGACGTACCATCTTC. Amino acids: CASSSAPGDRRTIF.

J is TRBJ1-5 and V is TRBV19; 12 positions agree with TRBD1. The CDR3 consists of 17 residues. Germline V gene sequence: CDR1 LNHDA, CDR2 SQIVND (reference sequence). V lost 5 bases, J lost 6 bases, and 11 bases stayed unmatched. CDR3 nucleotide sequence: TGTGCCAGTAGTGACCACCGGGACAGGGGGCGATTTCAGCCCCAGCATTTT. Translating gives CASSDHRDRGRFQPQHF.

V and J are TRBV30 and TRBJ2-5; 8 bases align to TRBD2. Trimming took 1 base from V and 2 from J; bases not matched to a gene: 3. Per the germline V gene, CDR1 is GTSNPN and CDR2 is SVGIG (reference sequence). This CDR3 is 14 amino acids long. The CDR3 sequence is CAWSDGGAQETQYF. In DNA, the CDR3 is TGTGCCTGGAGTGACGGGGGGGCGCAAGAGACCCAGTACTTC. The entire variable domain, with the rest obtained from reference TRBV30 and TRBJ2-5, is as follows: SQTIHQWPATLVQPVGSPLSLECTVEGTSNPNLYWYRQAAGRGLQLLFYSVGIGQISSEVPQNLSASRPQDRQFILSSKKLLLSDSGFYLCAWSDGGAQETQYFGPGTRLLVL.

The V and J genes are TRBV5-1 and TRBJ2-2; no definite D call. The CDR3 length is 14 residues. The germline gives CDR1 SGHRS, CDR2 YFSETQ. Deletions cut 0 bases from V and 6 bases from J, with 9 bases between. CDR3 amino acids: CASSLDRSSGELFF. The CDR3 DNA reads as TGCGCCAGCAGCTTGGACCGGTCGTCCGGGGAGCTGTTTTTT.

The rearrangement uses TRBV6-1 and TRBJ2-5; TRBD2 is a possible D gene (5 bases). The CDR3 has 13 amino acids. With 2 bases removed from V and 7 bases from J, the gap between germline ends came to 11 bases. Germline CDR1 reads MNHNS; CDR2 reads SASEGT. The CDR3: CASSELAIVTQYF. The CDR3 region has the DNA TGTGCCAGCAGTGAACTAGCCATAGTGACCCAGTACTTC.

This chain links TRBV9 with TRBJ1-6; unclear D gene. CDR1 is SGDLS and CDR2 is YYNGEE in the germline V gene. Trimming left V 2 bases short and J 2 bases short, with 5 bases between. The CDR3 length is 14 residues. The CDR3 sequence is CASSVQTYNSPLHF. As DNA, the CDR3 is TGTGCCAGCAGCGTTCAGACCTATAATTCACCCCTCCACTTT.

In DNA form, the CDR3 reads TGTGCCAGCAGTGCGCAGGTTAACACCGGGGAGCTGTTTTTT. Its translation is CASSAQVNTGELFF. The V call is TRBV2, the J call TRBJ2-2, with D hard to call. Trimming took off 4 bases at V and 2 bases at J, with 8 bases between the two ends. The CDR3 length is 14 residues. CDR1 and CDR2 from the germline V gene are SNHLY and FYNNEI. The complete variable domain, with remaining parts taken from reference TRBV2 and TRBJ2-2, reads EPEVTQTPSHQVTQMGQEVILRCVPISNHLYFYWYRQILGQKVEFLVSFYNNEISEKSEIFDDQFSVERPDGSNFTLKIRSTKLEDSAMYFCASSAQVNTGELFFGEGSRLTVL.

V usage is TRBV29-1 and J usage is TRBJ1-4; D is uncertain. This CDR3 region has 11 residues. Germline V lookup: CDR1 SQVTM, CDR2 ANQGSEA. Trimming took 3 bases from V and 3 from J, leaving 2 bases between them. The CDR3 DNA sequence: TGCAGCGTTGAGGCTAATGAAAAACTGTTTTTT. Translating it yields CSVEANEKLFF.

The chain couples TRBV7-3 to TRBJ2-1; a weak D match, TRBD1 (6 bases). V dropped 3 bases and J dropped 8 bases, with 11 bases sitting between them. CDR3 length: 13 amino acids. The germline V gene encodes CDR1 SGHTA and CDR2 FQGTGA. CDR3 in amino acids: CASSFQGMDEQFF. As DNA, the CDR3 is TGTGCCAGCAGCTTCCAGGGGATGGATGAGCAGTTCTTC.

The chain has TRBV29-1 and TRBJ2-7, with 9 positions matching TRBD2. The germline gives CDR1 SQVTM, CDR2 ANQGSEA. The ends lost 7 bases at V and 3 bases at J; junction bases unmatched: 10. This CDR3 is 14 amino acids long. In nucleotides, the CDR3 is TGCAGCGCCCTATCAGCGGGGGGCAGCTACGAGCAGTACTTC. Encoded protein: CSALSAGGSYEQYF.

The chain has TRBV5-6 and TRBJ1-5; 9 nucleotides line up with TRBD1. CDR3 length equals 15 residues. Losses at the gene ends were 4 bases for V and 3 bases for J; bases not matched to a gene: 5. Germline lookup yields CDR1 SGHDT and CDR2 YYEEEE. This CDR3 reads CASSRQGVNNQPQHF. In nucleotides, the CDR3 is TGTGCCAGCAGCCGACAGGGGGTGAACAATCAGCCCCAGCATTTT.

The CDR3 coding sequence is TGTGCCAGCAGTTCAAAGACAGGTAGCTATGGCTACACCTTC. Protein: CASSSKTGSYGYTF. The rearrangement joins TRBV27 to TRBJ1-2; D may be TRBD1 (6 bases). The germline CDR1 and CDR2 sequences are MNHEY and SMNVEV (reference sequence). This CDR3 has 14 amino acids. Trimming stripped 4 bases from V and 4 bases from J, with 13 bases between.

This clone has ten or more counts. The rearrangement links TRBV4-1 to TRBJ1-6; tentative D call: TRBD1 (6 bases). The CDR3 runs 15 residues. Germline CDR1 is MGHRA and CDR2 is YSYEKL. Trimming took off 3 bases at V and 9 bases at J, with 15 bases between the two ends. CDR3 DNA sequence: TGCGCCAGCAGCCATCCAGGGGCTCGGGTTTCACCCCTCCACTTT. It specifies CASSHPGARVSPLHF.

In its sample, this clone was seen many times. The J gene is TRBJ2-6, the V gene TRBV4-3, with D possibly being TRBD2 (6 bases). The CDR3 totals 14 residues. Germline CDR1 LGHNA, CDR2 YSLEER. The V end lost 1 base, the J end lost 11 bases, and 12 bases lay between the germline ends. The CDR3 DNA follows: TGCGCCAGCAGCCAAGTGTTGGAGGGCCACGTCCTGACTTTC. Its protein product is CASSQVLEGHVLTF.

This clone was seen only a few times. The chain's CDR3 is CASSLPPGEQYF. The CDR3, as DNA: TGTGCCAGCAGCCTGCCTCCCGGCGAGCAGTACTTC. The rearrangement joins TRBV4-2 to TRBJ2-7; D gene uncertain. The V gene lost 4 bases and the J gene lost 6 bases, with 10 bases spanning the gap. The germline V gene encodes CDR1 LGHNA and CDR2 YNFKEQ. The CDR3 is 12 amino acids.

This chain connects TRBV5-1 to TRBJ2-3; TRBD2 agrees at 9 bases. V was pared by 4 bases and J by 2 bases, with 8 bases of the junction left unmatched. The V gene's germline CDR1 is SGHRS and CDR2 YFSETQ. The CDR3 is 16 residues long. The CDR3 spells CASSTSGRRDTDTQYF. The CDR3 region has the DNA TGCGCCAGCAGCACTAGCGGGCGGAGGGACACAGATACGCAGTATTTT. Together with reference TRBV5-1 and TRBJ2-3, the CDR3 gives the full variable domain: KAGVTQTPRYLIKTRGQQVTLSCSPISGHRSVSWYQQTPGQGLQFLFEYFSETQRNKGNFPGRFSGRQFSNSRSEMNVSTLELGDSALYLCASSTSGRRDTDTQYFGPGTRLTVL.

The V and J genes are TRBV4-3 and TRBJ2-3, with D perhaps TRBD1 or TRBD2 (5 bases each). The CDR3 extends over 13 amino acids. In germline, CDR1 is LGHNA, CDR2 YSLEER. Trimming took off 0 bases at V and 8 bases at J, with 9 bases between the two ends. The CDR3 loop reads CASSQDEGRTQYF. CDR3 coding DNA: TGCGCCAGCAGCCAAGATGAGGGACGTACGCAGTATTTT.

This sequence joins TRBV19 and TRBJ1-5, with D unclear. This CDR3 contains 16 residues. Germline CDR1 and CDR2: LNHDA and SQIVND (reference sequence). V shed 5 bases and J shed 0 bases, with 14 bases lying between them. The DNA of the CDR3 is TGTGCCAGTAGTCCCCCGGTTGGGGTTAGCAATCAGCCCCAGCATTTT. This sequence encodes CASSPPVGVSNQPQHF.

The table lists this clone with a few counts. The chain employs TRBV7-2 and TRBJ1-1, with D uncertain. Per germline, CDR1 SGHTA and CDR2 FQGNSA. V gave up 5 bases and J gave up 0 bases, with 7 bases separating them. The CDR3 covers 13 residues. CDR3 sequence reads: CASSPPVNTEAFF. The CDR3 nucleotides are TGTGCCAGCAGCCCACCCGTGAACACTGAAGCTTTCTTT.

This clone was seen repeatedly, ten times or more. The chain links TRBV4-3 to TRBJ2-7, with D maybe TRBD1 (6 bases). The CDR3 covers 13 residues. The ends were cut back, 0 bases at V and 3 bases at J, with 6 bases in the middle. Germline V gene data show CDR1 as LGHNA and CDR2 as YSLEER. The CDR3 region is CASSQDRGYEQYF. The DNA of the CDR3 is TGCGCCAGCAGCCAAGACAGGGGCTACGAGCAGTACTTC.

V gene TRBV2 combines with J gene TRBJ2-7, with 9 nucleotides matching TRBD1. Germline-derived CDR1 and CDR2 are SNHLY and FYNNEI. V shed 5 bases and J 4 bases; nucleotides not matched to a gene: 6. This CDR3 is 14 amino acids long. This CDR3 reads CASSYTGTGYEQYF. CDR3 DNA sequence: TGTGCCAGCAGTTATACCGGGACAGGGTACGAGCAGTACTTC.

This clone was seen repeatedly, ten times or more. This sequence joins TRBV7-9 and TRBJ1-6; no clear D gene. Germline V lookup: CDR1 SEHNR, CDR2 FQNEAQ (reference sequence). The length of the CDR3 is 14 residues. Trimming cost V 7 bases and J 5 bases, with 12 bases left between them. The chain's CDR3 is CASTAGIDNSPLHF. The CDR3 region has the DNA TGTGCCAGCACCGCGGGCATCGATAATTCACCCCTCCACTTT.

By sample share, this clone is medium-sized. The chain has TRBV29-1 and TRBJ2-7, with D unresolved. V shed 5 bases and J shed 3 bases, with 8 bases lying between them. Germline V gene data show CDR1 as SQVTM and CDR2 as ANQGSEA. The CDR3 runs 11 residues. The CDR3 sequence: CSVQRDYEQYF. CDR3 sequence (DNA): TGCAGCGTTCAGAGAGACTACGAGCAGTACTTC.